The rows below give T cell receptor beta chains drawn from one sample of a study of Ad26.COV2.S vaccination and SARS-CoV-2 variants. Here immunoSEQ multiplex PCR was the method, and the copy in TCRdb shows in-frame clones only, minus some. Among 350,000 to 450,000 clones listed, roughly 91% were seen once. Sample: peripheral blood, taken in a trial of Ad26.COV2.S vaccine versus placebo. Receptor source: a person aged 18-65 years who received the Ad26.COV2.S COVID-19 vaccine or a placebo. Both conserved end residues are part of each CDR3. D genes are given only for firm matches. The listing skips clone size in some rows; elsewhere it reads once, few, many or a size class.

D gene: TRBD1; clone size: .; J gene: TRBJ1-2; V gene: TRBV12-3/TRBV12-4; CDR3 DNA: TGTGCCAGCAGTACCGGGACAGGGAAAGGCTACACCTTC; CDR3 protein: CASSTGTGKGYTF
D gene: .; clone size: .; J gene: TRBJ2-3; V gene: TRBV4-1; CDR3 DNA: TGCGCCAGCAGCTACACAGATACGCAGTATTTT; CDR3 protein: CASSYTDTQYF
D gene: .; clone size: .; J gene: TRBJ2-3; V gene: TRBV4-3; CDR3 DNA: TGCGCCAGCAGCCAACTTTCCTCTACAGATACGCAGTATTTT; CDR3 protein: CASSQLSSTDTQYF
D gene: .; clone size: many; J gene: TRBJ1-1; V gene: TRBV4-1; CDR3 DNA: TGCGCCAGCAGCCAAGTTCTACTCTCCAGGGTTTTTGTACCTGAAGCTTTCTTT; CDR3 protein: CASSQVLLSRVFVPEAFF
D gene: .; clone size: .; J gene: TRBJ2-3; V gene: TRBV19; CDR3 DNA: TGTGCCAGTAGTATAGAGAGGGGACCAAGCACAGATACGCAGTATTTT; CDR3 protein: CASSIERGPSTDTQYF
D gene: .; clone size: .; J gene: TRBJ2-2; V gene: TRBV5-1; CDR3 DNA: TGCGCCAGCAGCTCACCCGGGACAAAGGTGTACCGGGAGCTGTTTTTT; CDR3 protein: CASSSPGTKVYRELFF
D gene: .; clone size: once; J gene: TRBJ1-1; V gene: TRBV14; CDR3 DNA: TGTGCCAGCAGCCAAGGTATAAACACTGAAGCTTTCTTT; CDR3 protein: CASSQGINTEAFF
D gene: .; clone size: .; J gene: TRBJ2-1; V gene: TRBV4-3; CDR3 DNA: TGCGCCAGCAGCCAACTCGGAGGGCCCCTGGGCGGGTACAATGAGCAGTTCTTC; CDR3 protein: CASSQLGGPLGGYNEQFF
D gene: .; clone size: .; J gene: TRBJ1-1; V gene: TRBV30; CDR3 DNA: TGTGCCTGGAGTCGTTCAGGGAACACTGAAGCTTTCTTT; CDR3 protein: CAWSRSGNTEAFF
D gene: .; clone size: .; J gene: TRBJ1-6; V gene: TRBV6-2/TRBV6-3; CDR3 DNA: TGTGCCAGCAGCACGGACAATTCACCCCTCCACTTT; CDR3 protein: CASSTDNSPLHF
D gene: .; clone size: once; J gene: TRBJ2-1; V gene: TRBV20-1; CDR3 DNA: TGCAGTGCCGACCCCACAGGAGAGCAGTTCTTC; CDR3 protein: CSADPTGEQFF
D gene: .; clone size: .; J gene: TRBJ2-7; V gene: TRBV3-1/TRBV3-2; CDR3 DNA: TGTGCCAGCAGCCTGGGGGGCGGGGTGTTCGAGCAGTACTTC; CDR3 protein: CASSLGGGVFEQYF
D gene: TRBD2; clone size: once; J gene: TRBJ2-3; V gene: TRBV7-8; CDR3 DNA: TGTGCCAGCAGCTTAGCTTACGGGGGGGACACAGATACGCAGTATTTT; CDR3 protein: CASSLAYGGDTDTQYF
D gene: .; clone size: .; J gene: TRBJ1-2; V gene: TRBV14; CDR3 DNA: TGTGCCAGCAGCCAAGATAGGGGCTATGGCTACACCTTC; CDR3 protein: CASSQDRGYGYTF
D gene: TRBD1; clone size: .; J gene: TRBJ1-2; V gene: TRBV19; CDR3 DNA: TGTGCCAGTAGTATAGCGACAGGGAGGACCTATGGCTACACCTTC; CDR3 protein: CASSIATGRTYGYTF
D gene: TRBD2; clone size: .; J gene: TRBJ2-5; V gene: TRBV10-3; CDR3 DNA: TGTGCCATCAGATCTAGCGGGGGGGCGGGAGAGACCCAGTACTTC; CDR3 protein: CAIRSSGGAGETQYF
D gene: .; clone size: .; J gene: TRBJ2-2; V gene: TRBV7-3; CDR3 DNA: TGTGCCAGCAGCTTAGGCAAGAACACCGGGGAGCTGTTTTTT; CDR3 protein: CASSLGKNTGELFF
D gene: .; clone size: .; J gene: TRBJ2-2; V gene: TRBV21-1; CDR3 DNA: TGTGCCAGCAGCACCTCGTGGACTAGCGGGGGCCGGAACACCGGGGAGCTGTTTTTT; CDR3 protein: CASSTSWTSGGRNTGELFF
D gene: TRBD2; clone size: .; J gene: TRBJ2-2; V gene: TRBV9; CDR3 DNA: TGTGCCAGCAGCCCCCAGAATCGGGGGGGGGCCGGGGAGCTGTTTTTT; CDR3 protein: CASSPQNRGGAGELFF
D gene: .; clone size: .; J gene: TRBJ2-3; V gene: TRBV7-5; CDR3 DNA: TGTGCCAGAAGCTTAGCCGGGACTAGCGGGGGGGCTGGCCCAGATACGCAGTATTTT; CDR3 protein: CARSLAGTSGGAGPDTQYF
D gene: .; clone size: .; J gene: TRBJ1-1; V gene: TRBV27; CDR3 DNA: TGTGCCAGCAGTTTCGGGGTTTTTGGTTCGTACACTGAAGCTTTCTTT; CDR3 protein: CASSFGVFGSYTEAFF
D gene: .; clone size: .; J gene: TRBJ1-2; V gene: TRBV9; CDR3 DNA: TGTGCCAGCAGCGTAGCTACAGGGATGGGGGACCGTAACTATGGCTACACCTTC; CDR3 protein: CASSVATGMGDRNYGYTF
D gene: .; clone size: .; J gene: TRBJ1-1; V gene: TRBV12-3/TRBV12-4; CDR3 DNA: TGTGCCAGCAGTTTTGGAGTGACTGAAGCTTTCTTT; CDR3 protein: CASSFGVTEAFF
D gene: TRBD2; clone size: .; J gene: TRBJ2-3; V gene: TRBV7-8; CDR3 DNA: TGTGCCAGCAGCTTAGGAGCGGGGGACACAGATACGCAGTATTTT; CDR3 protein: CASSLGAGDTDTQYF
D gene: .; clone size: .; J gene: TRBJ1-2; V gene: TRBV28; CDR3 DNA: TGTGCCAGCAGTCTCCTAGGCAGGGAGGTTGGCTACACCTTC; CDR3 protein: CASSLLGREVGYTF
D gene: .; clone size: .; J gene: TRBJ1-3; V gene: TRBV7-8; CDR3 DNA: TGTGCCAGCAGCTTAGCGCTTGGCAGCTCGGCTGGAAACACCATATATTTT; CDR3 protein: CASSLALGSSAGNTIYF
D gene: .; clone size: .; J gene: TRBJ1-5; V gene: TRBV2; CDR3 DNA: TGTGCCAGCAGTGAATATGCGGCCGGGGGTAGGCCCCAGCATTTT; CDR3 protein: CASSEYAAGGRPQHF
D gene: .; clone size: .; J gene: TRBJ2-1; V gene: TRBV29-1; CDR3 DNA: TGCAGCGTCAAGACTGGAACCTACAATGAGCAGTTCTTC; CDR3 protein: CSVKTGTYNEQFF
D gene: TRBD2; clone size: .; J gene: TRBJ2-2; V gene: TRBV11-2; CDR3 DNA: TGTGCCAGCAGCTTAGGAAGCGGGGGCTTAACCGGGGAGCTGTTTTTT; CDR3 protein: CASSLGSGGLTGELFF
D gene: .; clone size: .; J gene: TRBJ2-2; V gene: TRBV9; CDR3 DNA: TGTGCCAGCAGCGCGACGGGGGGACAATCCTTCACCGGGGAGCTGTTTTTT; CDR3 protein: CASSATGGQSFTGELFF
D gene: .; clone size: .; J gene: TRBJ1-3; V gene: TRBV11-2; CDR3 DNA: TGTGCCAGCAGCAAACTCCAGCGCTCTGGAAACACCATATATTTT; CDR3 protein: CASSKLQRSGNTIYF
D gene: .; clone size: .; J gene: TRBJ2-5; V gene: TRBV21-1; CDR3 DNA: TGTGCCACCCAGGGGTACAGGGACCCGCGGACCCAGTACTTC; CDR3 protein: CATQGYRDPRTQYF
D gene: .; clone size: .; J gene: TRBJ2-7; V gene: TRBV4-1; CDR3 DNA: TGCGCCAGCAGCCAACCCCCCAAGGCCTACGAGCAGTACTTC; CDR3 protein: CASSQPPKAYEQYF
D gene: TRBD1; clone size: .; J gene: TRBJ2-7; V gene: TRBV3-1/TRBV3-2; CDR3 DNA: TGTGCCAGCAGCCAGGGGGGACAGGGCAACGAGCAGTACTTC; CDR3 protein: CASSQGGQGNEQYF
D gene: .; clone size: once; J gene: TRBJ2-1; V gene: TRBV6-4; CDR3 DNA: TGTGCCAGCAGTGAAATGTCCCAGTTTGGTGAGCAGTTCTTC; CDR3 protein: CASSEMSQFGEQFF
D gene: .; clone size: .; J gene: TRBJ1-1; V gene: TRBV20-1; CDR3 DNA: TGCAGTGCTAGAGCGGAGACTGAAGCTTTCTTT; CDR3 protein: CSARAETEAFF
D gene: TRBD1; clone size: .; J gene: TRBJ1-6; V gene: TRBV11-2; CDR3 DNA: TGTGCCAGCAGCTTAGAGACAGGGGGCTATACACCCCTCCACTTT; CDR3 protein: CASSLETGGYTPLHF
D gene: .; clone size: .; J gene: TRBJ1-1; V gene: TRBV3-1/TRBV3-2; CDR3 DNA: TGTGCCAGCAGCCAAATGTCGGAAAACACTGAAGCTTTCTTT; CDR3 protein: CASSQMSENTEAFF
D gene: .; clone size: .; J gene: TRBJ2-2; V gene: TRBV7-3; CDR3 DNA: TGTGCCAGCAAACCAGGGGTGAACACCGGGGAGCTGTTTTTT; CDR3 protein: CASKPGVNTGELFF
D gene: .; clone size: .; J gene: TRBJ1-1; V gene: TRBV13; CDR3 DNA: TGTGCCAGCAGACGTGGGGTCACTAACACTGAAGCTTTCTTT; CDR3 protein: CASRRGVTNTEAFF
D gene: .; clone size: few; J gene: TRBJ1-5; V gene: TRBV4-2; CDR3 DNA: TGTGCCAGCAGCCAAGAAGAAAACGGGGGCAGGCCCCAGCATTTT; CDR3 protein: CASSQEENGGRPQHF
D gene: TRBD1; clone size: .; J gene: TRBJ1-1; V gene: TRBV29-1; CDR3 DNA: TGCAGCGTTAACGACAGGGTACTGAACACTGAAGCTTTCTTT; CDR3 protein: CSVNDRVLNTEAFF
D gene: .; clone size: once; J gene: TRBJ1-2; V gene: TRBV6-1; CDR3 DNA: TGTGCCAGCAGTGAAGCCCCGGGGGGAAGCTATGGCTACACCTTC; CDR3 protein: CASSEAPGGSYGYTF
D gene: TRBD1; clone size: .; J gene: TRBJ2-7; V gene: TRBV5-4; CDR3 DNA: TGTGCCAGCAGCTTCACACAGGGGGCCGACGAGCAGTACTTC; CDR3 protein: CASSFTQGADEQYF
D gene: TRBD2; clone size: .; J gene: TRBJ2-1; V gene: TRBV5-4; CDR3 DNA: TGTGCCAGCAGCTTAAGAGCGGGGGCTATTTTAAATGAGCAGTTCTTC; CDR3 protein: CASSLRAGAILNEQFF
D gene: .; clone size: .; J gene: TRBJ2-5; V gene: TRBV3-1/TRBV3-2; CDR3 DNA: TGTGCCAGCAGCCCTTCCCAGGGGTACCAAGAGACCCAGTACTTC; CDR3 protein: CASSPSQGYQETQYF
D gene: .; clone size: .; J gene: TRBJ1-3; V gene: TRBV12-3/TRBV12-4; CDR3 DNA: TGTGCCAGCGGGGACTCTGGAAACACCATATATTTT; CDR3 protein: CASGDSGNTIYF
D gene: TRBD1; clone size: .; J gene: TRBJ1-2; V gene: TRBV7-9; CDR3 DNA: TGTGCCAGCAGCTCATGGACAGGGGAGGACTATGGCTACACCTTC; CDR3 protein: CASSSWTGEDYGYTF
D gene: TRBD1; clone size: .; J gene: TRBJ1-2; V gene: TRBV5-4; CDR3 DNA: TGTGCCAGCAGCTGGACAGGGGAGAGCCACTACACCTTC; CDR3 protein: CASSWTGESHYTF
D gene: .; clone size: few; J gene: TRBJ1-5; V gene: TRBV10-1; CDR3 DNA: TGCGCCAGCAGTGGAATTCCCGGGGCTGATCAGCCCCAGCATTTT; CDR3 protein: CASSGIPGADQPQHF
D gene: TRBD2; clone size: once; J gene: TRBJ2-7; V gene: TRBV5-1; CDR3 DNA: TGCGCCAGCAGCTTGGCCGGGCGGGGGGCCGTTTACGAGCAGTACTTC; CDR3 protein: CASSLAGRGAVYEQYF
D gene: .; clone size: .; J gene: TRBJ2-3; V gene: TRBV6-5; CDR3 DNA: TGTGCCAGCAGACTCTCGCGGGGGCTAGATACGCAGTATTTT; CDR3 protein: CASRLSRGLDTQYF